The 9 T cell receptor beta chains below were found in one sample sequenced in a study of cytomegalovirus exposure and HLA in healthy donors (dated by TCRdb to about 2017). Libraries were prepared through the immunoSEQ multiplex PCR assay. For the multiplex PCR, a mixture combining 60 forward primers for TCR Vbeta segments and 13 reverse primers for TCR Jbeta segments was used. This immuneACCESS table, as held by TCRdb, lists in-frame sequences with V and J called but not all clones. Of the missing ones, under half trace to an unresolved V gene in checked studies; the others have no known cause. For this sample there are approximately 130,000 clones; 81% appear just once. 2% to 2.5% of the sample is taken by the ten largest. The sample consisted of PBMCs. The receptors stem from a woman aged 40-49 years in good health and CMV-seronegative.

This clone has just one count. The CDR3 DNA reads as TGTGCCAGTAGCCTACGACAGTTTGCTGAAGCTTTCTTT. This encodes CASSLRQFAEAFF. The chain links TRBV19 to TRBJ1-1; TRBD1 might be the D (5 bases). The V gene lost 6 bases and the J gene lost 6 bases, with 14 bases spanning the gap. CDR1 is LNHDA and CDR2 is SQIVND in the germline V gene (reference sequence). CDR3 length: 13 residues.

The chain employs TRBV18 and TRBJ2-3; 11 bases map to TRBD2. The CDR3 loop spans 13 amino acids. J gave up 3 bases and V 8 bases, and 1 base lay outside the gene matches. Germline CDR1 reads KGHSH; CDR2 reads LQKENI. The chain's CDR3 is CASLAGGTDTQYF. In DNA, the CDR3 is TGTGCCAGCCTAGCGGGAGGAACAGATACGCAGTATTTT. The whole variable domain, remainder taken from reference TRBV18 and TRBJ2-3, is NAGVMQNPRHLVRRRGQEARLRCSPMKGHSHVYWYRQLPEEGLKFMVYLQKENIIDESGMPKERFSAEFPKEGPSILRIQQVVRGDSAAYFCASLAGGTDTQYFGPGTRLTVL.

This chain uses TRBV21-1 with TRBJ2-5; TRBD2 is the table's D call and was not checked against the DNA. TRBV21-1 is noted as a pseudogene. The CDR3 extends over 15 amino acids. CDR3 region: CASSKRTGEQETQYF. Written as DNA, the CDR3 is TGTGCCAGCAGCAAAAGGACGGGGGAACAAGAGACCCAGTACTTC.

The CDR3 DNA sequence: TGTGCCAGCCAACAGGGGGCTAGCACCGGGGAGCTGTTTTTT. Amino acid sequence: CASQQGASTGELFF. V is TRBV2 and J is TRBJ2-2; TRBD1 matches at 9 bases. The CDR3 is 14 amino acids. The ends lost 8 bases at V and 4 bases at J; junction bases unmatched: 5. Germline CDR1 SNHLY, CDR2 FYNNEI.

In this sample, this clone turned up once. This chain's CDR3 is CASSIDLGRGVYGYTF. CDR3 DNA: TGTGCCAGTAGTATAGATCTGGGCAGGGGCGTCTATGGCTACACCTTC. The chain joins TRBV19 to TRBJ1-2; D is perhaps TRBD1 (6 bases). The V and J ends lost 0 bases and 4 bases respectively, with 15 bases between them. CDR1 and CDR2 from the germline V gene are LNHDA and SQIVND (reference sequence). This CDR3 has 16 residues.

The chain links TRBV5-1 to TRBJ1-2; D may be TRBD1 (6 bases). The V end was cut by 1 base, the J end by 1 base, with 14 bases between. Germline values: CDR1 SGHRS, CDR2 YFSETQ. This CDR3 has 16 residues. The CDR3 reads CASSLTGTSDNYGYTF. DNA of the CDR3: TGCGCCAGCAGCTTGACCGGGACATCAGATAACTATGGCTACACCTTC.

The rearrangement uses TRBV18 and TRBJ2-5; D remains unclear. From germline, CDR1 is KGHSH and CDR2 LQKENI. The CDR3 is 15 amino acids. V lost 3 bases to trimming and J lost 0 bases, with 11 bases between them. In nucleotides, the CDR3 is TGTGCCAGCTCACCTCTGGCATCGTACCAAGAGACCCAGTACTTC. It encodes CASSPLASYQETQYF.

The chain joins TRBV2 to TRBJ1-2; 8 nucleotides line up with TRBD1. The CDR3 length is 13 residues. V dropped 3 bases and J dropped 8; count of bases not matched to a gene: 5. The V gene's germline CDR1 is SNHLY and CDR2 FYNNEI. CDR3 sequence reads: CASSEAGGMGYTF. CDR3 DNA: TGTGCCAGCAGTGAGGCAGGGGGCATGGGCTACACCTTC.

The chain is built from TRBV28 and TRBJ2-7; D remains ambiguous. The CDR3 is 13 residues long. Deletions cut 3 bases from V and 4 bases from J, with 10 bases between. CDR1 is MDHEN and CDR2 is SYDVKM in the germline V gene. CDR3 coding DNA: TGTGCCAGCAGTTTCCCGGTGAGTTACGAGCAGTACTTC. Amino acid sequence: CASSFPVSYEQYF.